Sequencing of this T cell receptor (beta chain) was carried out in a study of blood T cell repertoires in COVID-19. Study details: Sites in the United States, Italy and Spain provided acute and convalescent COVID-19 samples.

This clone has only a few counts. Unmatched junction bases numbered 3, after V lost 2 bases and J lost 9 bases. Looked up from germline, CDR1 is MNHNS and CDR2 is SASEGT. The CDR3 totals 14 residues. Here immunoSEQ multiplex PCR was the method, and the copy in TCRdb shows in-frame clones only, minus some. This sample has about half a million clones, with approximately 92% found just once. The sample comprised peripheral blood. The origin of this receptor is a man aged 18 to 35 with COVID-19, enrolled during active disease. The rearrangement joins TRBV6-1 to TRBJ2-1, with 11 bases identical to TRBD1. This chain's CDR3 is CASSEMGTGGEQFF. The CDR3 region has the DNA TGTGCCAGCAGTGAAATGGGGACAGGGGGTGAGCAGTTCTTC.